This TCR beta chain was obtained from a study of OX40 agonist ivuxolimab in advanced cancers. Across the whole study: Dose-escalation patients suffered from hepatocellular carcinoma, melanoma, renal cell or head and neck cancer. It was permissible to have had prior anti-PD-1, anti-PD-L1 or anti-CTLA-4 therapy, and approximately 41% had some. A mean age of roughly 66 years, range about 23 to 80, was recorded, and 70% to 85% were male.

Enrollment shut out patients with autoimmune disease history or systemic immunosuppression. This CDR3 is 14 amino acids long. V was pared by 9 bases and J by 2 bases, with 14 bases between. Here immunoSEQ multiplex PCR was the method, and the copy in TCRdb shows in-frame clones only, minus some. The sample carries tens of thousands of clones, roughly nine tenths recorded once. This chain uses TRBV23-1 with TRBJ2-4; D unclear. TRBV23-1 is treated as an ORF (open reading frame) with a function not yet certain. The clonotype originates from an adult with an advanced solid tumor such as melanoma, head and neck, liver or kidney cancer. This material consisted of CD4+ or CD8+ T cells sorted from blood, taken in a trial of the OX40 agonist ivuxolimab. The CDR3 nucleotides are TGCGCCAGTTGTGAGTTGGGCTCCAAAAACATTCAGTACTTC. The encoded protein is CASCELGSKNIQYF.